This T cell receptor beta chain was recovered during a study of T-cell reconstitution after alpha-beta-depleted transplantation in children. This clonotype was detected a few times. Its specificity is unknown. Study-level points and caveats: Several hundred rapidly expanded clones from non-depleted graft cells reportedly supplied alpha-beta T cells about two months post-transplant. The main origin of T-cell counts and diversity one year after transplant was newly produced T cells. High day-60 TCRbeta diversity in some patients came from surviving recipient T cells and thymic progenitors.

The ends lost 2 bases at V and 5 bases at J; junction bases unmatched: 7. The CDR3 runs 15 residues. This sample's TCRbeta library carried unique molecular identifier barcodes. TCRdb used MiXCR to reprocess the PCR reads, holding one entry per CDR3 protein. The sample carries roughly 490,000 distinct CDR3 sequences, about an eighth recorded once. This specimen consisted of PBMCs, mostly from graft donor cells, obtained 180 days after TCRalphabeta/CD19-depleted stem cell transplant. The sequence came from a female patient between 2 and 15 years old who had a stem cell transplant for aplastic anemia, so the T cells may come from the graft donor. The chain carries TRBV12-3 or TRBV12-4 and TRBJ2-7; 9 nucleotides match TRBD1. The CDR3 DNA is TGTGCCAGCAGTTTAATGGGGACAGGGCCCCACGAGCAGTACTTC. Protein sequence: CASSLMGTGPHEQYF.